This section outlines one T cell receptor beta chain sequence together with its context. No antigen is known for it. The study ran its PCR with 60 Vbeta and 13 Jbeta primers. The method was immunoSEQ multiplex PCR; TCRdb's version includes in-frame clones alone and lacks a portion of them. The data contain over 100,000 clones, around 81% of them singletons. This CDR3 region has 13 residues. The V end was cut by 6 bases, the J end by 1 base, with 7 bases between. The germline CDR1 and CDR2 sequences are SGHTA and FQGNSA. This entry belongs to a study of cytomegalovirus exposure and HLA in healthy donors. On the study more broadly: There were 117 million unique TCR beta sequences, drawn from 200 million or so T cells, in an earlier analysis. Points from the study as a whole: 164 TCR beta chains were listed as cytomegalovirus-associated.

What was sequenced was PBMCs. The V gene is TRBV7-2, the J gene TRBJ1-3; D unclear. This receptor was obtained from a woman aged 25 to 39 in good health and CMV-seronegative. The CDR3 is CASSLRSGNTIYF. The CDR3 bases are TGTGCCAGCAGTTTGAGATCTGGAAACACCATATATTTT.